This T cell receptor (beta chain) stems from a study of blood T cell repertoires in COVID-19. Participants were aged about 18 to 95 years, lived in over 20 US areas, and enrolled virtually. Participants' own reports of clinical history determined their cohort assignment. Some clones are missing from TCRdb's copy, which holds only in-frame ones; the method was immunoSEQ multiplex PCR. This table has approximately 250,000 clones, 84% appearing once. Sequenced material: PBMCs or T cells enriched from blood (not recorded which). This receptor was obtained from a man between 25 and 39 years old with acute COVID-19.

For the CDR3, the DNA is TGTGCCAGCACATCATTAGGGCTAGCGACCACAGATACGCAGTATTTT. This sequence encodes CASTSLGLATTDTQYF. The V and J genes are TRBV28 and TRBJ2-3; maybe TRBD2 (6 bases). Trimming shortened V by 7 bases and J by 2 bases, and 19 bases separated the two germline ends. This CDR3 is built from 16 residues. CDR1 is MDHEN and CDR2 is SYDVKM in the germline V gene.